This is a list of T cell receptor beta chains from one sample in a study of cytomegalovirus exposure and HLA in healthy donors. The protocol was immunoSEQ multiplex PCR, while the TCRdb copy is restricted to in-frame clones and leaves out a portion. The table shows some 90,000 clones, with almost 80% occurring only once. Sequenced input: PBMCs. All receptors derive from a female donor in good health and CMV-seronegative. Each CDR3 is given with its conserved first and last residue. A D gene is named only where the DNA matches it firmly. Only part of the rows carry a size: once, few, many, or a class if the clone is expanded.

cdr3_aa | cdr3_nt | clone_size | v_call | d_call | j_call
CASSRTSSYEQYF | TGTGCCAGCAGTCGGACTAGCTCCTACGAGCAGTACTTC | NA | TRBV6-5 | TRBD2 | TRBJ2-7
CASSAGTDQETQYF | TGCGCCAGCAGCGCCGGGACTGACCAAGAGACCCAGTACTTC | NA | TRBV5-1 | NA | TRBJ2-5
CASSQDLGRDTQYF | TGCGCCAGCAGCCAAGATCTCGGTAGAGATACGCAGTATTTT | NA | TRBV4-3 | NA | TRBJ2-3
CAVGGGWNTEAFF | TGTGCCGTAGGGGGCGGATGGAACACTGAAGCTTTCTTT | NA | TRBV28 | TRBD1 | TRBJ1-1
CASMITGTLQETQYF | TGTGCCAGCATGATTACAGGGACACTCCAAGAGACCCAGTACTTC | NA | TRBV6-6 | NA | TRBJ2-5
CASSQGQGPSSGNTIYF | TGCGCCAGCAGCCAAGGTCAAGGCCCTAGCTCTGGAAACACCATATATTTT | NA | TRBV4-1 | NA | TRBJ1-3
CASSETHLVPNTEAFF | TGCGCCAGCAGCGAGACCCACCTAGTCCCGAACACTGAAGCTTTCTTT | NA | TRBV5-1 | NA | TRBJ1-1
CASSKGGVRAVGAFF | TGTGCCAGCAGCAAGGGAGGGGTCCGGGCCGTCGGAGCTTTCTTT | NA | TRBV21-1 | NA | TRBJ1-1
CAWSGRRGTEAFF | TGTGCCTGGAGTGGCCGTAGGGGGACTGAAGCTTTCTTT | NA | TRBV30 | NA | TRBJ1-1
CASSSTGPYGYTF | TGTGCCAGCAGTTCGACAGGGCCCTATGGCTACACCTTC | NA | TRBV28 | TRBD1 | TRBJ1-2
CASSQELPEKLFF | TGCGCCAGCAGCCAAGAACTCCCCGAAAAACTGTTTTTT | NA | TRBV4-1 | NA | TRBJ1-4
CASSLRQGYGYTF | TGTGCCAGCAGTTTACGACAGGGCTATGGCTACACCTTC | NA | TRBV28 | TRBD1 | TRBJ1-2
CASRESYPNQPQHF | TGTGCCAGCAGGGAGTCCTACCCTAATCAGCCCCAGCATTTT | NA | TRBV27 | NA | TRBJ1-5
CASSQGGQETQYF | TGCGCCAGCAGCCAAGGCGGTCAAGAGACCCAGTACTTC | NA | TRBV4-3 | NA | TRBJ2-5
CASSDSGTLQETQYF | TGTGCCAGTAGTGATAGCGGGACACTTCAAGAGACCCAGTACTTC | NA | TRBV19 | TRBD2 | TRBJ2-5
CASSLPTGSGNTIYF | TGTGCCAGCAGTTTGCCGACAGGGAGTGGAAACACCATATATTTT | few | TRBV28 | TRBD1 | TRBJ1-3
CASSEYSSGNTIYF | TGTGCCAGTTCTGAGTACAGCTCTGGAAACACCATATATTTT | NA | TRBV28 | NA | TRBJ1-3
CSVESGRGELFF | TGCAGCGTTGAATCGGGTCGCGGGGAGCTGTTTTTT | NA | TRBV29-1 | NA | TRBJ2-2
CASSPTDISNQPQHF | TGTGCCAGCTCTCCGACTGATATTAGCAATCAGCCCCAGCATTTT | few | TRBV18 | NA | TRBJ1-5
CASSFSGVGEQYF | TGTGCCAGCAGCTTCTCCGGGGTCGGCGAGCAGTACTTC | few | TRBV5-6 | NA | TRBJ2-7
CASSLGGYQPQHF | TGTGCCAGCAGTCTAGGAGGCTATCAGCCCCAGCATTTT | NA | TRBV4-2 | NA | TRBJ1-5
CASSEGAGGNTEAFF | TGTGCCAGCAGTGAAGGAGCAGGGGGGAACACTGAAGCTTTCTTT | NA | TRBV6-1 | TRBD1 | TRBJ1-1
CASGKNTGELFF | TGTGCTAGTGGCAAGAACACCGGGGAGCTGTTTTTT | NA | TRBV12-5 | NA | TRBJ2-2
CASSLYGGLQETQYF | TGTGCCAGCAGCTTGTACGGGGGGCTCCAAGAGACCCAGTACTTC | NA | TRBV7-2 | NA | TRBJ2-5
CASGLETPGLALTGELFF | TGTGCTAGTGGTTTGGAAACCCCGGGACTAGCGTTGACCGGGGAGCTGTTTTTT | NA | TRBV12-5 | TRBD2 | TRBJ2-2
CASSDPSGATTDTQYF | TGCGCCAGCAGTGATCCTAGCGGAGCTACGACAGATACGCAGTATTTT | NA | TRBV10-1 | TRBD2 | TRBJ2-3
CASRLNPLSYNEQFF | TGTGCCAGCAGACTGAACCCCCTCTCCTACAATGAGCAGTTCTTC | NA | TRBV28 | NA | TRBJ2-1
CASSLGRGREETQYF | TGTGCCAGCAGCTTGGGGCGGGGCAGGGAAGAGACCCAGTACTTC | NA | TRBV7-9 | NA | TRBJ2-5
CASRPIAGVSYEQYF | TGCGCCAGCAGACCAATAGCGGGAGTTTCCTACGAGCAGTACTTC | NA | TRBV5-1 | TRBD2 | TRBJ2-7
CASSLEGGVTEQFF | TGTGCCAGCAGCTTAGAGGGCGGGGTAACTGAGCAGTTCTTC | NA | TRBV7-6 | NA | TRBJ2-1
CASSFRGFATEAFF | TGTGCCAGCAGTTTTCGAGGGTTCGCTACTGAAGCTTTCTTT | NA | TRBV28 | NA | TRBJ1-1
CASSPDMRAYEQYF | TGCGCCAGCAGTCCAGACATGAGGGCCTACGAGCAGTACTTC | NA | TRBV5-1 | NA | TRBJ2-7
CASSLVLAPTDTQYF | TGTGCCAGCAGTTTAGTACTAGCCCCCACAGATACGCAGTATTTT | NA | TRBV27 | NA | TRBJ2-3
CASSEIEGAAGYTF | TGTGCCAGCAGTGAAATTGAAGGGGCAGCTGGCTACACCTTC | few | TRBV6-1 | NA | TRBJ1-2
CASSYYSGSNTEAFF | TGTGCCAGCAGCTATTACAGTGGTTCAAACACTGAAGCTTTCTTT | few | TRBV7-2 | NA | TRBJ1-1
CASAMTGTYEQYF | TGTGCCAGCGCAATGACAGGGACCTACGAGCAGTACTTC | NA | TRBV28 | TRBD1 | TRBJ2-7
CASSERGLGGDTQYF | TGTGCCAGCAGTGAAAGGGGGCTAGGGGGAGATACGCAGTATTTT | NA | TRBV6-1 | TRBD1 | TRBJ2-3
CASSPTGGTGELFF | TGTGCCAGCAGCCCGACAGGGGGGACCGGGGAGCTGTTTTTT | NA | TRBV6-5 | TRBD1 | TRBJ2-2
CATSRQGASYEQYF | TGTGCCACCTCTCGGCAGGGGGCCTCCTACGAGCAGTACTTC | NA | TRBV28 | TRBD1 | TRBJ2-7
CASSQESGIPYSSFF | TGCGCCAGCAGCCAAGAGTCGGGGATCCCCTACTCCAGTTTCTTC | NA | TRBV4-1 | NA | TRBJ2-1
CASADGVSSYNSPLHF | TGTGCCAGCGCTGACGGAGTAAGCTCCTATAATTCACCCCTCCACTTT | NA | TRBV28 | NA | TRBJ1-6
CASSLPRRNQETQYF | TGTGCCAGCAGCCTGCCGCGGCGGAACCAAGAGACCCAGTACTTC | NA | TRBV5-5 | NA | TRBJ2-5
CASSGTSGGQETQYF | TGTGCCAGCAGTGGGACTAGCGGGGGGCAAGAGACCCAGTACTTC | NA | TRBV2 | TRBD2 | TRBJ2-5
CASSTGTGAVGNTEAFF | TGCGCCAGCAGCACCGGGACAGGGGCAGTTGGGAACACTGAAGCTTTCTTT | NA | TRBV5-1 | TRBD1 | TRBJ1-1
CASSLVGQGDNEQFF | TGCGCCAGCAGCTTGGTTGGACAGGGAGACAATGAGCAGTTCTTC | NA | TRBV5-1 | TRBD1 | TRBJ2-1
CASSGQGNSYNEQFF | TGTGCCAGCAGCGGACAGGGCAATTCCTACAATGAGCAGTTCTTC | NA | TRBV9 | TRBD1 | TRBJ2-1
CASSPNQPQHF | TGTGCCAGCAGTCCTAATCAGCCCCAGCATTTT | NA | TRBV28 | NA | TRBJ1-5
CASSFPPAGVPFTGELFF | TGTGCCAGCAGTTTTCCTCCAGCGGGCGTACCCTTTACCGGGGAGCTGTTTTTT | NA | TRBV28 | NA | TRBJ2-2
CAISREPDQPQHF | TGTGCCATCAGTAGAGAACCTGATCAGCCCCAGCATTTT | few | TRBV10-3 | NA | TRBJ1-5
CASSVLAGGYNEQFF | TGTGCCAGCAGTGTACTAGCGGGAGGTTACAATGAGCAGTTCTTC | NA | TRBV2 | TRBD2 | TRBJ2-1
CASAGQGIGEQYF | TGTGCCAGCGCCGGACAGGGGATTGGCGAGCAGTACTTC | once | TRBV6-5 | TRBD1 | TRBJ2-7
CAWSTSSASTDTQYF | TGTGCCTGGAGTACCTCAAGCGCGAGCACAGATACGCAGTATTTT | NA | TRBV30 | NA | TRBJ2-3
CSVEEGSSYEQYF | TGCAGCGTTGAAGAAGGGAGCTCCTACGAGCAGTACTTC | once | TRBV29-1 | NA | TRBJ2-7
CASSQGPRVDEQFF | TGTGCCAGCAGCCAAGGGCCGAGGGTGGATGAGCAGTTCTTC | NA | TRBV4-2 | NA | TRBJ2-1
CASSEANWSEQYF | TGTGCCAGCAGTGAAGCGAATTGGAGCGAGCAGTACTTC | NA | TRBV2 | NA | TRBJ2-7
CASSEGLGTGELFF | TGTGCCAGCAGTGAAGGACTAGGAACCGGGGAGCTGTTTTTT | NA | TRBV6-1 | NA | TRBJ2-2
CASSTRQGHTEAFF | TGTGCCAGCAGCACGCGACAGGGTCACACTGAAGCTTTCTTT | NA | TRBV7-9 | TRBD1 | TRBJ1-1